The 14 T cell receptor beta chains listed next were all sequenced from one sample in a study of shared clonotypes between healthy human individuals. Naive CD8 cells were CD45RO-negative, positively selected for CCR7, excluding terminally differentiated effector memory CD45RA+ cells. Assay: immunoSEQ multiplex PCR; the TCRdb copy retains only in-frame clones and omits some. The repertoire holds millions of clones, roughly 94% seen once, with 0.85% to 1.2% in the top ten. The specimen was naive CD8+ T cells sorted from blood. The receptors derive from a man in his late teens or twenties in good health.

In its sample, this clone was seen a few times. The chain carries TRBV27 and TRBJ1-5; maybe TRBD1 (5 bases). CDR3 length: 13 amino acids. The germline gives CDR1 MNHEY, CDR2 SMNVEV (reference sequence). Trimming took 5 bases from V and 7 from J, leaving 12 bases between them. The CDR3 nucleotides are TGTGCCAGCAGTCAGGGCGAGTGGCAGCCCCAGCATTTT. Its protein is CASSQGEWQPQHF.

V is TRBV9 and J is TRBJ2-1, with D unclear. Germline V gene data show CDR1 as SGDLS and CDR2 as YYNGEE. V lost 0 bases and J 4 bases, leaving 11 bases between the germline ends. This CDR3 contains 15 residues. CDR3 sequence reads: CASSVEAQIYNEQFF. The CDR3 region has the DNA TGTGCCAGCAGCGTAGAGGCACAGATATACAATGAGCAGTTCTTC.

V usage is TRBV5-6 and J usage is TRBJ2-7; D is ambiguous. This CDR3 contains 14 residues. CDR1 SGHDT and CDR2 YYEEEE come from the germline V gene. V was pared by 2 bases and J by 6 bases, with 15 bases between. CDR3: CASSLTENVGEQYF. The CDR3 DNA follows: TGTGCCAGCAGCTTAACGGAAAATGTAGGCGAGCAGTACTTC.

This chain joins TRBV19 and TRBJ2-7; D unclear. This CDR3 region has 12 residues. Looked up from germline, CDR1 is LNHDA and CDR2 is SQIVND (reference sequence). The V gene lost 8 bases and the J gene lost 3 bases, with 11 bases spanning the gap. The CDR3 bases are TGTGCCAGTCAAGCTAACTTCTACGAGCAGTACTTC. Its translation: CASQANFYEQYF.

J is TRBJ1-2 and V is TRBV14; 7 positions match TRBD1. There are 18 residues in the CDR3. V lost 2 bases and J lost 3; bases outside the gene matches: 15. Looked up from germline, CDR1 is SGHDN and CDR2 is FVKESK. In DNA, the CDR3 is TGTGCCAGCAGCCAACAGAAAGACAGGGAGACAGAAGACTATGGCTACACCTTC. The encoded protein is CASSQQKDRETEDYGYTF.

The rearrangement joins TRBV2 to TRBJ2-7; TRBD1 matches 7 bases. The CDR3 consists of 15 residues. Germline values: CDR1 SNHLY, CDR2 FYNNEI. The trim removed 6 bases at V and 2 bases at J, leaving 10 bases unmatched. CDR3 bases: TGTGCCAGCAGCCACCTCCTCCAGGGGGCCTACGAGCAGTACTTC. It codes for CASSHLLQGAYEQYF.

DNA of the CDR3: TGTGCCAGCACTCAGGGGTACGGGGAGCTGTTTTTT. Translation gives CASTQGYGELFF. The chain employs TRBV6-6 and TRBJ2-2; D might be TRBD1 (6 bases). V dropped 7 bases and J dropped 7 bases, with 10 bases sitting between them. Looked up from germline, CDR1 is MNHNY and CDR2 is SVGAGI (reference sequence). The CDR3 spans 12 residues.

This chain connects TRBV27 to TRBJ1-1, with TRBD1 as a possible D gene (5 bases). Trimming took 2 bases from V and 0 from J, leaving 19 bases between them. This CDR3 has 18 amino acids. The germline V gene encodes CDR1 MNHEY and CDR2 SMNVEV (reference sequence). The CDR3 sequence: CASSLLVTGGGMNTEAFF. DNA of the CDR3: TGTGCCAGCAGTTTACTAGTTACCGGGGGTGGCATGAACACTGAAGCTTTCTTT.

The DNA of the CDR3 is TGTGCCAGCAGCCCTTCGACTAGCGGGACCGCAGGAGAGACCCAGTACTTC. Its protein is CASSPSTSGTAGETQYF. The chain uses TRBV13 and TRBJ2-5, with 11 bases aligning to TRBD2. V lost 5 bases, J lost 4 bases, and 12 bases stayed unmatched. Germline-derived CDR1 and CDR2 are PRHDT and FYEKMQ (reference sequence). There are 17 residues in the CDR3.

This clone occurred once. This chain links TRBV4-1 with TRBJ2-5; D uncertain. Germline V lookup: CDR1 MGHRA, CDR2 YSYEKL. The CDR3 runs 13 residues. The V end lost 2 bases, the J end lost 5 bases, and 9 bases lay between the germline ends. The DNA for the CDR3 is TGCGCCAGCAGCCAACAGGTAGTGGAGACCCAGTACTTC. It translates to CASSQQVVETQYF.

This sequence joins TRBV19 and TRBJ2-2, with D possibly TRBD2 on 6 matching bases. Per germline, CDR1 LNHDA and CDR2 SQIVND (reference sequence). The CDR3 extends over 12 amino acids. Trimming shortened V by 7 bases and J by 9 bases, and 12 bases separated the two germline ends. CDR3 amino acids: CASIGLARELFF. CDR3 bases: TGTGCCAGTATTGGGCTAGCGAGGGAGCTGTTTTTT.

The rearrangement uses TRBV11-2 and TRBJ2-7, with D perhaps matching TRBD1 (5 bases). CDR3 length: 11 amino acids. Germline loops: CDR1 SGHAT, CDR2 FQNNGV. The germline V and J ends were trimmed by 4 bases and 7 bases, with 8 bases remaining between them. This CDR3 is CASSSGWEQYF. The CDR3 bases are TGTGCCAGCAGCTCAGGGTGGGAGCAGTACTTC.

For this clone: The sample carries other DNA sequences with the same CDR3. The CDR3 DNA reads as TGTGCCAGCAGTTTTAGTGGAAGCAATCAGCCCCAGCATTTT. It encodes CASSFSGSNQPQHF. The chain is built from TRBV27 and TRBJ1-5; D is uncertain. V lost 3 bases and J lost 1, with 7 bases in between. From germline, CDR1 is MNHEY and CDR2 SMNVEV (reference sequence). The CDR3 contains 14 residues.

Only a few counts were recorded for this clone. This chain uses TRBV6-6 with TRBJ1-6; D gene uncertain. Looked up from germline, CDR1 is MNHNY and CDR2 is SVGAGI (reference sequence). Trimming took off 0 bases at V and 12 bases at J, with 9 bases between the two ends. The CDR3 has 13 residues. This CDR3 reads CASSYSPGEPLHF. In DNA, the CDR3 is TGTGCCAGCAGTTACTCCCCCGGGGAACCCCTCCACTTT.